What follows are 27 T cell receptor beta chains derived from one specimen sequenced in a study of shared clonotypes between healthy human individuals. Naivety among CD8 cells was defined by CD45RO negativity and positive CCR7 selection, thereby excluding terminally differentiated effector memory CD45RA+ cells. Generated by immunoSEQ multiplex PCR, the TCRdb table keeps only in-frame clones and is missing some. Among 2 million to 2.5 million clones listed, about 93% were seen once. Sequenced: naive CD8+ T cells from PBMCs. These receptors all come from a man aged 18 to 30 in good health. Some clones in this sample may be carry-over from other donors' samples.

The CDR3 reads CAGRENTGELFF. The CDR3 region has the DNA TGTGCCGGACGGGAGAACACCGGGGAGCTGTTTTTT. The chain is built from TRBV7-8 and TRBJ2-2, with a tentative D call TRBD2 (5 bases). This CDR3 has 12 residues. Trimming pared 11 bases from V and 1 base from J, leaving 8 bases between. Germline lookup yields CDR1 SGHVS and CDR2 FQNEAQ.

The chain is built from TRBV9 and TRBJ2-7; 11 bases are a match to TRBD1. CDR1 and CDR2 from the germline V gene are SGDLS and YYNGEE. V lost 2 bases, J lost 6 bases, and 7 bases stayed unmatched. This CDR3 has 15 amino acids. The CDR3 coding sequence is TGTGCCAGCAGCGTCGGACAGGGGGCAAGAGGCGAGCAGTACTTC. The encoded protein is CASSVGQGARGEQYF.

This sequence joins TRBV27 and TRBJ1-1, with D unresolved. Germline values: CDR1 MNHEY, CDR2 SMNVEV (reference sequence). This CDR3 region has 12 residues. V shed 7 bases and J shed 4 bases, with 10 bases lying between them. The CDR3 loop reads CASTGGVTEAFF. The CDR3 nucleotides read TGTGCCAGCACTGGTGGAGTCACTGAAGCTTTCTTT.

V and J are TRBV4-1 and TRBJ2-7, with 13 positions matching TRBD2. V dropped 4 bases and J dropped 4; count of bases not matched to a gene: 7. The CDR3 has 16 residues. The germline CDR1 and CDR2 sequences are MGHRA and YSYEKL. CDR3 coding DNA: TGCGCCAGCAGCCCCTCACGGACTAGCGGGAGTTACGAGCAGTACTTC. This translates into CASSPSRTSGSYEQYF.

About this clone: Other nucleotide sequences in the sample specify the same CDR3. The gene calls are TRBV6-1 and TRBJ1-5; no firm D call. Germline V lookup: CDR1 MNHNS, CDR2 SASEGT. Between the trimmed V and J ends, which lost 2 bases and 1 base, there was a span of 6 bases. The CDR3 spans 14 residues. This CDR3 reads CASSEIRSNQPQHF. In DNA, the CDR3 is TGTGCCAGCAGTGAAATCCGAAGCAATCAGCCCCAGCATTTT.

The chain employs TRBV9 and TRBJ2-7, with D perhaps TRBD1 (5 bases). Germline values: CDR1 SGDLS, CDR2 YYNGEE. V lost 3 bases and J 0 bases, leaving 10 bases between the germline ends. CDR3 length: 14 amino acids. CDR3 amino acids: CASSEDNDSYEQYF. CDR3 DNA sequence: TGTGCCAGCAGCGAGGACAACGACTCCTACGAGCAGTACTTC.

The chain couples TRBV10-2 to TRBJ2-7; 7 nucleotides align to TRBD1. The CDR3 has 13 amino acids. Germline CDR1 WSHSY, CDR2 SAAADI. The J segment lost 4 bases and the V segment lost 7 bases, leaving 7 bases of the junction unmatched. CDR3 sequence: CASTPGQFYEQYF. The DNA of the CDR3 is TGCGCCAGCACACCGGGACAGTTTTACGAGCAGTACTTC.

This rearrangement joins TRBV27 to TRBJ2-7; D is perhaps TRBD1 or TRBD2 (5 bases each). The CDR3 is made up of 17 amino acids. The germline V gene encodes CDR1 MNHEY and CDR2 SMNVEV (reference sequence). Trimming removed 0 bases at V and 5 bases at J, with 20 bases between. CDR3 DNA sequence: TGTGCCAGCAGTTTATCACTAGGGGATGTGGCCTTCCACGAGCAGTACTTC. Its protein is CASSLSLGDVAFHEQYF.

With respect to this clone: This specimen includes other DNA sequences encoding the same CDR3. The chain recombines TRBV30 with TRBJ2-7; D not resolved. The CDR3 loop spans 13 amino acids. Germline V gene data show CDR1 as GTSNPN and CDR2 as SVGIG (reference sequence). Between the trimmed V and J ends, which lost 0 bases and 0 bases, there was a span of 6 bases. The CDR3 region is CAWSVGHSYEQYF. CDR3 nucleotide sequence: TGTGCCTGGAGTGTGGGCCACTCCTACGAGCAGTACTTC.

CDR3 in amino acids: CASMDKNRGPRDQPQHF. As DNA, the CDR3 is TGCGCCAGCATGGACAAGAACAGGGGGCCGAGGGATCAGCCCCAGCATTTT. The chain employs TRBV10-2 and TRBJ1-5, with 9 bases aligning to TRBD1. From germline, CDR1 is WSHSY and CDR2 SAAADI. Trimming at V came to 7 bases and at J to 5 bases, leaving 15 bases not matched to a gene. This CDR3 contains 17 residues.

V usage is TRBV27 and J usage is TRBJ2-5; 8 bases match TRBD2. Trimming took 7 bases from V and 5 from J; bases not matched to a gene: 15. The CDR3 sequence is 16 residues long. Germline CDR1 and CDR2: MNHEY and SMNVEV (reference sequence). In nucleotides, the CDR3 is TGTGCCAGCACTCTTTCAGCCGGGACTAGGGGTGAGACCCAGTACTTC. It codes for CASTLSAGTRGETQYF.

On this clone: Within the sample, other DNA sequences also encode this same CDR3. The chain is built from TRBV7-2 and TRBJ2-1; TRBD2 matches at 11 bases. V dropped 8 bases and J dropped 4; count of bases not matched to a gene: 7. The CDR3 is made up of 15 amino acids. The germline CDR1 and CDR2 sequences are SGHTA and FQGNSA. In DNA form, the CDR3 reads TGTGCCAGCTCTCTGATAGCGGGAGGGTACAATGAGCAGTTCTTC. This encodes CASSLIAGGYNEQFF.

This clone was counted once. The chain has TRBV12-5 and TRBJ2-7; no definite D call. This CDR3 contains 12 residues. The V gene's germline CDR1 is LGHNT and CDR2 FRNRAP. Trimming stripped 7 bases from V and 6 bases from J, with 13 bases between. In nucleotides, the CDR3 is TGTGCTAGTGCCTCCGGAGACGGCGAGCAGTACTTC. It codes for CASASGDGEQYF.

On this clone itself: At the DNA level, this CDR3 is encoded by other sequences in the same sample as well. The chain joins TRBV11-2 to TRBJ2-7; D unresolved. Germline loops: CDR1 SGHAT, CDR2 FQNNGV. This CDR3 contains 10 residues. V was trimmed by 4 bases and J by 4 bases, leaving 2 bases between them. This CDR3 reads CASSSYEQYF. CDR3 coding DNA: TGTGCCAGCAGCTCGTACGAGCAGTACTTC.

The chain joins TRBV6-1 to TRBJ1-2; D possibly corresponds to TRBD1 (5 bases). V was shortened by 3 bases and J by 5 bases, with 16 bases between the two germline ends. CDR1 is MNHNS, CDR2 SASEGT, per germline. There are 15 residues in the CDR3. The CDR3 coding sequence is TGTGCCAGCAGTGAGCTGGAGGGGATTTGGTATGGCTACACCTTC. It specifies CASSELEGIWYGYTF.

The chain has TRBV19 and TRBJ1-5; D might be TRBD1 (6 bases). Germline V gene lookup returns CDR1 LNHDA and CDR2 SQIVND (reference sequence). V was shortened by 3 bases and J by 2 bases, with 17 bases between the two germline ends. The CDR3 contains 17 residues. CDR3 DNA: TGTGCCAGTAGTATTGGACAGTGGGTCGTAGGCAATCAGCCCCAGCATTTT. Amino acids: CASSIGQWVVGNQPQHF. The entire variable domain, with the rest obtained from reference TRBV19 and TRBJ1-5, is as follows: DGGITQSPKYLFRKEGQNVTLSCEQNLNHDAMYWYRQDPGQGLRLIYYSQIVNDFQKGDIAEGYSVSREKKESFPLTVTSAQKNPTAFYLCASSIGQWVVGNQPQHFGDGTRLSIL.

V gene TRBV11-2 combines with J gene TRBJ2-7; 7 bases are shared with TRBD1. There are 15 residues in the CDR3. CDR1 is SGHAT and CDR2 is FQNNGV in the germline V gene. The V gene end was trimmed by 6 bases and the J gene end by 4 bases; junction bases not matched to a gene: 12. CDR3 loop: CASSLTPGQSYEQYF. The CDR3 DNA sequence: TGTGCCAGCAGTTTGACCCCGGGACAGAGTTACGAGCAGTACTTC.

V is TRBV5-5 and J is TRBJ2-3; TRBD2 aligns across 12 bases. Per the germline V gene, CDR1 is SGHKS and CDR2 is YYEKEE (reference sequence). The V segment lost 4 bases and the J segment 4 bases; nucleotides outside the gene matches: 16. The CDR3 sequence is 19 residues long. CDR3 DNA sequence: TGTGCCAGCAGCATCAGGACTAGCGGGACCGTGAGGGTCCCAGATACGCAGTATTTT. It specifies CASSIRTSGTVRVPDTQYF. The variable domain in full, with the rest retrieved from reference TRBV5-5 and TRBJ2-3, is DAGVTQSPTHLIKTRGQQVTLRCSPISGHKSVSWYQQVLGQGPQFIFQYYEKEERGRGNFPDRFSARQFPNYSSELNVNALLLGDSALYLCASSIRTSGTVRVPDTQYFGPGTRLTVL.

The chain combines TRBV14 with TRBJ1-2; the D gene is possibly TRBD1 (6 bases). This CDR3 spans 15 amino acids. Trimming removed 1 base from V and 5 bases from J, with 14 bases in between. CDR1 is SGHDN, CDR2 FVKESK, per germline. The CDR3 region is CASSQGQGWGYGYTF. The CDR3 DNA is TGTGCCAGCAGCCAAGGCCAGGGGTGGGGGTATGGCTACACCTTC. Full variable domain (missing parts from reference TRBV14 and TRBJ1-2): EAGVTQFPSHSVIEKGQTVTLRCDPISGHDNLYWYRRVMGKEIKFLLHFVKESKQDESGMPNNRFLAERTGGTYSTLKVQPAELEDSGVYFCASSQGQGWGYGYTFGSGTRLTVV.

This clone turned up a few times. The chain links TRBV27 to TRBJ1-5, with 8 bases identical to TRBD1. V lost 10 bases and J lost 5; bases outside the gene matches: 10. CDR1 and CDR2 from the germline V gene are MNHEY and SMNVEV (reference sequence). The CDR3 consists of 14 residues. As DNA, the CDR3 is TGTGCCACTGCGGACAGGGTTATGGATCAGCCCCAGCATTTT. This translates into CATADRVMDQPQHF.

The CDR3 reads CASSRGTGPQSSYNEQFF. The CDR3 DNA follows: TGCGCCAGCAGCCGGGGTACCGGGCCCCAAAGCTCCTACAATGAGCAGTTCTTC. V is TRBV4-3 and J is TRBJ2-1, with D uncertain. CDR1 is LGHNA and CDR2 is YSLEER in the germline V gene. V lost 4 bases and J lost 0, with 19 bases in between. The CDR3 runs to 18 residues.

V usage is TRBV6-5 and J usage is TRBJ2-7; a possible D gene is TRBD2 (6 bases). CDR3 length: 15 residues. V lost 0 bases, J lost 5 bases, and 14 bases lay in between. Germline V CDR1 and CDR2: MNHEY, SVGAGI. CDR3: CASSYSITGADEQYF. The CDR3 nucleotides read TGTGCCAGCAGTTACTCGATAACGGGAGCGGACGAGCAGTACTTC.

This rearrangement joins TRBV5-6 to TRBJ2-7, with D perhaps matching TRBD2 (6 bases). With 4 bases removed from V and 2 bases from J, the gap between germline ends came to 16 bases. The CDR3 loop spans 15 amino acids. The germline CDR1 and CDR2 sequences are SGHDT and YYEEEE. CDR3 loop: CASSLGRTLTYEQYF. CDR3 sequence (DNA): TGTGCCAGCAGCCTGGGGAGGACCCTGACCTACGAGCAGTACTTC.

The rearrangement links TRBV27 to TRBJ1-1, with D hard to call. Germline V gene data show CDR1 as MNHEY and CDR2 as SMNVEV (reference sequence). The ends were cut back, 2 bases at V and 1 base at J, with 8 bases in the middle. This CDR3 contains 14 residues. In DNA form, the CDR3 reads TGTGCCAGCAGTTTAAGGGAGGCGAACACTGAAGCTTTCTTT. It codes for CASSLREANTEAFF.

The chain joins TRBV19 to TRBJ2-1; the match to TRBD2 covers 7 bases. The CDR3 sequence is 13 residues long. Per germline, CDR1 LNHDA and CDR2 SQIVND (reference sequence). The CDR3 DNA reads TGTGTCTCCCTCGGGGAGGGCCTGAGTGAGCAGTTCTTC. As protein: CVSLGEGLSEQFF.

The chain uses TRBV28 and TRBJ2-5; 11 bases fit TRBD2. The CDR3 length is 16 residues. V lost 3 bases, J lost 4 bases, and 7 bases stayed unmatched. The V gene's germline CDR1 is MDHEN and CDR2 SYDVKM. The CDR3 region is CASSLGSGRARETQYF. CDR3 sequence (DNA): TGTGCCAGCAGTTTGGGTAGCGGGAGGGCCCGAGAGACCCAGTACTTC.

The chain couples TRBV30 to TRBJ2-1; 7 nucleotides match TRBD2. Per the germline V gene, CDR1 is GTSNPN and CDR2 is SVGIG (reference sequence). J lost 7 bases, V lost 8 bases, and 5 bases had no gene match. The CDR3 extends over 11 amino acids. The CDR3 is CAGGGWNEQFF. CDR3 coding DNA: TGTGCCGGGGGGGGTTGGAATGAGCAGTTCTTC.